This passage covers 25 T cell receptor beta chains from one sample sequenced in a study of T cells in localized non-small cell lung cancer. Sequenced by immunoSEQ multiplex PCR; TCRdb stores in-frame clones only, minus some. This table has approximately 1,300 clones, approximately 22% appearing once. The source material was lung tumor tissue, sampled before any cancer treatment. The source of these receptors is a man aged 40 to 69 with stage III lung adenocarcinoma.

The CDR3 nucleotides read TGTGCCAGCAGCCAAGAGACCGGGAGGGCCGGAGATACGCAGTATTTT. It translates to CASSQETGRAGDTQYF. The chain combines TRBV16 with TRBJ2-3, with TRBD2 identical over 8 bases. The trim removed 2 bases at V and 5 bases at J, leaving 9 bases unmatched. The length of the CDR3 is 16 residues. Germline loops: CDR1 KGHSY, CDR2 FQNENV.

The J gene is TRBJ2-5, the V gene TRBV12-2; TRBD1, the table's D call, was not compared with the DNA. TRBV12-2 is an annotated pseudogene. The CDR3 covers 15 residues. This chain's CDR3 is CALTRGNTGALTQYF. The CDR3 DNA follows: TGTGCTCTAACGAGAGGCAATACAGGGGCCCTGACCCAGTACTTC.

The chain has TRBV19 and TRBJ1-4, with D maybe TRBD1 (5 bases). CDR3 length equals 14 residues. Per the germline V gene, CDR1 is LNHDA and CDR2 is SQIVND (reference sequence). Trimming pared 6 bases from V and 7 bases from J, leaving 15 bases between. CDR3: CASSKTVLGEKLFF. CDR3 DNA sequence: TGTGCCAGTAGCAAGACAGTTCTCGGTGAAAAACTGTTTTTT.

The J gene is TRBJ2-3, the V gene TRBV10-2; no definite D call. Trimming took off 6 bases at V and 0 bases at J, with 10 bases between the two ends. The CDR3 is 14 amino acids. Germline loops: CDR1 WSHSY, CDR2 SAAADI. The CDR3 DNA follows: TGCGCCAGCAGAATGGACGGGAGCACAGATACGCAGTATTTT. Protein product: CASRMDGSTDTQYF.

V usage is TRBV18 and J usage is TRBJ2-2; D possibly uses TRBD1 or TRBD2 (5 bases each). V lost 4 bases and J lost 5, with 8 bases in between. This CDR3 has 13 amino acids. Germline CDR1 is KGHSH and CDR2 is LQKENI. CDR3 sequence (DNA): TGTGCCAGCTCACGAGGGGTTACCGGGGAGCTGTTTTTT. Amino acid sequence: CASSRGVTGELFF.

This clone was counted between two and nine times. The V and J genes are TRBV28 and TRBJ2-7, with 10 bases fitting TRBD1. V was clipped by 6 bases and J by 0 bases; unmatched bases: 2. The CDR3 is 14 residues long. CDR1 MDHEN and CDR2 SYDVKM come from the germline V gene. The CDR3 bases are TGTGCCAGCAGGGGACAGGGGAGCTCCTACGAGCAGTACTTC. Its protein is CASRGQGSSYEQYF.

This clone has just a few counts. The V and J genes are TRBV11-3 and TRBJ2-7; 8 bases fit TRBD1. Trimming took 5 bases from V and 1 from J; bases not matched to a gene: 4. The V gene's germline CDR1 is SGHNT and CDR2 YENEEA. The CDR3 sequence is 14 residues long. Here the CDR3 DNA reads TGTGCCAGCAGCCCGGGGACAGGTTCCTACGAGCAGTACTTC. Translated: CASSPGTGSYEQYF.

This clone was seen a handful of times. V gene TRBV30 combines with J gene TRBJ2-5; 7 positions match TRBD2. V lost 1 base to trimming and J lost 5 bases; unmatched junction nucleotides: 16. Germline V CDR1 and CDR2: GTSNPN, SVGIG (reference sequence). CDR3 size: 17 residues. Written as DNA, the CDR3 is TGTGCCTGGAGTGGCGGGAGTACGAGCGGGACCCAGGAGACCCAGTACTTC. Translated: CAWSGGSTSGTQETQYF. Full variable domain (missing parts from reference TRBV30 and TRBJ2-5): SQTIHQWPATLVQPVGSPLSLECTVEGTSNPNLYWYRQAAGRGLQLLFYSVGIGQISSEVPQNLSASRPQDRQFILSSKKLLLSDSGFYLCAWSGGSTSGTQETQYFGPGTRLLVL.

The genes are TRBV5-1 and TRBJ1-3; TRBD1 is a possible D gene (5 bases). The CDR3 covers 14 residues. The V gene's germline CDR1 is SGHRS and CDR2 YFSETQ. Trimming removed 3 bases from V and 8 bases from J, with 15 bases in between. The CDR3, as DNA: TGCGCCAGCAGCTCGGGACTCCAGCCTGACACCATATATTTT. Translating gives CASSSGLQPDTIYF.

The chain employs TRBV11-3 and TRBJ2-7, with no clear D. This CDR3 comprises 15 residues. Trimming cost V 5 bases and J 2 bases, with 16 bases left between them. The germline CDR1 and CDR2 sequences are SGHNT and YENEEA. CDR3 residues: CASSPSLTNAYEQYF. For the CDR3, the DNA is TGTGCCAGCAGCCCCTCACTCACTAATGCCTACGAGCAGTACTTC. Based on the CDR3 plus reference TRBV11-3 and TRBJ2-7, the full variable domain is EAGVVQSPRYKIIEKKQPVAFWCNPISGHNTLYWYLQNLGQGPELLIRYENEEAVDDSQLPKDRFSAERLKGVDSTLKIQPAELGDSAVYLCASSPSLTNAYEQYFGPGTRLTVT.

By its share, this clone is large. In DNA form, the CDR3 reads TGTGCCAGCAGCGTAGCCTCTAGCTCCTACAATGAGCAGTTCTTC. It yields the protein CASSVASSSYNEQFF. The rearrangement links TRBV9 to TRBJ2-1; D call uncertain. The CDR3 consists of 15 residues. V was clipped by 0 bases and J by 0 bases, with 7 bases between them. CDR1 is SGDLS and CDR2 is YYNGEE in the germline V gene.

The V call is TRBV4-1, the J call TRBJ2-7; TRBD1 matches 7 bases. The CDR3 is made up of 15 amino acids. Germline CDR1 reads MGHRA; CDR2 reads YSYEKL. The V and J ends lost 4 bases and 5 bases, in that order; junction bases with no gene match: 11. The chain's CDR3 is CASSRYRDSVDEQYF. In DNA form, the CDR3 reads TGCGCCAGCAGCCGCTACCGGGACAGTGTCGACGAGCAGTACTTC.

The V gene is TRBV7-1, the J gene TRBJ2-1, with D possibly being TRBD2 (6 bases). TRBV7-1 is marked as an open reading frame, function uncertain. V was clipped by 5 bases and J by 4 bases, with 9 bases between them. The CDR3 extends over 13 amino acids. The CDR3 coding sequence is TGTGCCAGCAGCATCGGGACTTACAATGAGCAGTTCTTC. Its translation is CASSIGTYNEQFF.

This clone qualifies as large. V is TRBV28 and J is TRBJ2-1, with TRBD2 identical over 12 bases. J was trimmed by 8 bases and V by 5 bases; bases with no gene match: 10. This CDR3 contains 16 residues. CDR1 is MDHEN, CDR2 SYDVKM, per germline. CDR3 amino acids: CASSARASGRAYEQFF. CDR3 DNA sequence: TGTGCCAGCAGTGCCCGGGCTAGCGGGAGGGCCTATGAGCAGTTCTTC. Full variable domain (remainder filled in from reference TRBV28 and TRBJ2-1): DVKVTQSSRYLVKRTGEKVFLECVQDMDHENMFWYRQDPGLGLRLIYFSYDVKMKEKGDIPEGYSVSREKKERFSLILESASTNQTSMYLCASSARASGRAYEQFFGPGTRLTVL.

The chain carries TRBV15 and TRBJ1-2; D uncertain. Trimming shortened V by 0 bases and J by 0 bases, and 5 bases separated the two germline ends. CDR3 size: 14 residues. Germline assignment: CDR1 LNHNV and CDR2 YYDKDF (reference sequence). CDR3 DNA: TGTGCCACCAGCAGAGACTCAGCTAACTATGGCTACACCTTC. Protein sequence: CATSRDSANYGYTF.

The chain uses TRBV6-8 and TRBJ2-5; TRBD2 matches 9 bases. From germline, CDR1 is MNHGY and CDR2 SAAAGT. V shed 5 bases and J 4 bases; nucleotides not matched to a gene: 8. This CDR3 is 15 amino acids long. CDR3 nucleotide sequence: TGTGCCAGCAGTGTTGCGGGAGGGCCGCTAGAGACCCAGTACTTC. Translating it yields CASSVAGGPLETQYF.

The J gene is TRBJ2-7, the V gene TRBV27, with D perhaps matching TRBD1 or TRBD2 (6 bases each). Germline-derived CDR1 and CDR2 are MNHEY and SMNVEV (reference sequence). V gave up 4 bases and J gave up 3 bases, with 16 bases separating them. The CDR3 has 15 amino acids. The CDR3 region has the DNA TGTGCCAGCAGTTCCGGGAGTACAGGGATCTACGAGCAGTACTTC. This encodes CASSSGSTGIYEQYF.

This clone was counted once. The chain joins TRBV19 to TRBJ2-1; tentative D call: TRBD2 (6 bases). The germline gives CDR1 LNHDA, CDR2 SQIVND (reference sequence). This CDR3 spans 14 amino acids. Trimming removed 1 base at V and 8 bases at J, with 12 bases between. CDR3 protein: CASSIGGINYEQFF. The CDR3 DNA sequence: TGTGCCAGTAGTATAGGCGGGATTAACTATGAGCAGTTCTTC.

This clone appeared a few times. This chain links TRBV6-8 with TRBJ1-2; D is possibly TRBD1 (5 bases). This CDR3 is 14 amino acids long. CDR1 and CDR2 from the germline V gene are MNHGY and SAAAGT. Trimming cost V 6 bases and J 7 bases, with 18 bases left between them. The CDR3 sequence is CASSLSPGLGGYTF. The CDR3 DNA reads as TGTGCCAGCAGCCTATCACCGGGACTGGGTGGCTACACCTTC.

The chain links TRBV6-1 to TRBJ2-6; D gene ambiguous. The CDR3 runs 16 residues. V gave up 1 base and J gave up 0 bases, with 7 bases separating them. Germline assignment: CDR1 MNHNS and CDR2 SASEGT. CDR3 sequence (DNA): TGTGCCAGCAGTGAAGGTGGCATCTCTGGGGCCAACGTCCTGACTTTC. Amino acids: CASSEGGISGANVLTF.

The V call is TRBV11-3, the J call TRBJ2-3, with TRBD2 matching 7 bases. The junction had 10 bases not matched to a gene; V was cut back by 4 bases and J by 0 bases. Germline values: CDR1 SGHNT, CDR2 YENEEA. This CDR3 spans 17 amino acids. The CDR3 sequence: CASSSVAGGWSTDTQYF. DNA for the CDR3: TGTGCCAGCAGCTCAGTAGCGGGTGGTTGGAGCACAGATACGCAGTATTTT. Based on the CDR3 plus reference TRBV11-3 and TRBJ2-3, the full variable domain is EAGVVQSPRYKIIEKKQPVAFWCNPISGHNTLYWYLQNLGQGPELLIRYENEEAVDDSQLPKDRFSAERLKGVDSTLKIQPAELGDSAVYLCASSSVAGGWSTDTQYFGPGTRLTVL.

This clone was observed once. The chain combines TRBV10-2 with TRBJ1-5; no clear D gene. Trimming took off 4 bases at V and 9 bases at J, with 13 bases between the two ends. The CDR3 covers 13 residues. The germline V gene encodes CDR1 WSHSY and CDR2 SAAADI. As DNA, the CDR3 is TGCGCCAGCAGTGGGGGTCCAAATGGGCCCCAGCATTTT. Translation: CASSGGPNGPQHF.

The chain has TRBV18 and TRBJ2-5; D uncertain. The CDR3 spans 13 residues. V was shortened by 3 bases and J by 2 bases, with 7 bases between the two germline ends. Germline loops: CDR1 KGHSH, CDR2 LQKENI. The CDR3: CASSPNLQETQYF. In DNA, the CDR3 is TGTGCCAGCTCACCGAATTTACAAGAGACCCAGTACTTC.

The chain employs TRBV18 and TRBJ1-1; the match to TRBD1 covers 7 bases. Looked up from germline, CDR1 is KGHSH and CDR2 is LQKENI. The CDR3 consists of 13 residues. J lost 5 bases, V lost 4 bases, and 4 bases had no gene match. CDR3 residues: CASSLQGRTEAFF. CDR3 coding DNA: TGTGCCAGCTCACTACAGGGGCGAACTGAAGCTTTCTTT.

This clone was detected only a few times. This sequence joins TRBV6-8 and TRBJ2-1; a possible D gene is TRBD1 (5 bases). CDR1 and CDR2 from the germline V gene are MNHGY and SAAAGT. Trimming took 5 bases from V and 8 from J, leaving 10 bases between them. This CDR3 contains 12 residues. DNA of the CDR3: TGTGCCAGCAGTGAGTCAGGGCATGAGCAGTTCTTC. This encodes CASSESGHEQFF.